Presented here are 25 T cell receptor beta chains from one specimen sequenced in a study of blood T cell repertoires in COVID-19. Profiling relied on immunoSEQ multiplex PCR, and the TCRdb table lists in-frame clones only, not all of them. In the table there are fewer than 300,000 clones, roughly 88% of which are singletons. What was sequenced was peripheral blood. The source of these receptors is a man younger than 30 with active or convalescent COVID-19.

V and J are TRBV20-1 and TRBJ2-7, with a possible D match to TRBD1 (6 bases). V shed 6 bases and J shed 6 bases, with 12 bases lying between them. Germline values: CDR1 DFQATT, CDR2 SNEGSKA (reference sequence). The CDR3 has 11 amino acids. Here the CDR3 DNA reads TGCAGTGCCGTCACAGGGAGCGAGCAGTACTTC. Protein: CSAVTGSEQYF.

This rearrangement joins TRBV5-4 to TRBJ1-4; 9 bases are a match to TRBD1. CDR1 SGHNT and CDR2 YYREEE come from the germline V gene (reference sequence). The CDR3 totals 14 residues. V dropped 4 bases and J dropped 8; count of bases not matched to a gene: 6. The CDR3 spells CASSVSTGGEKLFF. CDR3 nucleotide sequence: TGTGCCAGCAGCGTTTCGACAGGGGGAGAAAAACTGTTTTTT.

This chain connects TRBV27 to TRBJ2-2; 9 bases fit TRBD1. This CDR3 has 16 residues. Germline lookup yields CDR1 MNHEY and CDR2 SMNVEV (reference sequence). The junction had 4 bases not matched to a gene; V was cut back by 5 bases and J by 0 bases. CDR3 region: CASSHRQGANTGELFF. The CDR3 nucleotides are TGTGCCAGCAGTCACAGACAGGGGGCGAACACCGGGGAGCTGTTTTTT.

The gene calls are TRBV28 and TRBJ1-2, with 7 bases identical to TRBD1. Germline CDR1 is MDHEN and CDR2 is SYDVKM. V trimming: 4 bases; J trimming: 1 base; junction bases outside the gene matches: 9. The CDR3 runs to 16 residues. In DNA form, the CDR3 reads TGTGCCAGCAGTTCGACAGGGAGACTACTTAACTATGGCTACACCTTC. This translates into CASSSTGRLLNYGYTF.

Only a few counts were recorded for this clone. This chain uses TRBV15 with TRBJ1-6; D uncertain. Germline loops: CDR1 LNHNV, CDR2 YYDKDF (reference sequence). Trimming left V 6 bases short and J 6 bases short, with 18 bases between. There are 16 residues in the CDR3. The CDR3 protein is CATRDIGRGVNSPLHF. CDR3 bases: TGTGCCACCAGAGATATAGGGCGGGGAGTTAATTCACCCCTCCACTTT.

The table lists this clone with a count of one. This chain joins TRBV7-2 and TRBJ1-2; TRBD1 might be the D (6 bases). Trimming removed 5 bases from V and 4 bases from J, with 11 bases in between. The CDR3 covers 13 residues. Germline V gene data show CDR1 as SGHTA and CDR2 as FQGNSA. Written as DNA, the CDR3 is TGTGCCAGCAGCCAAACAGGGAGCTATGGCTACACCTTC. It codes for CASSQTGSYGYTF.

This clone has just one count. The DNA of the CDR3 is TGTGCCAGCAGCCAACAGGGGGAAACTGAAGCTTTCTTT. It yields the protein CASSQQGETEAFF. This sequence joins TRBV3-1 (or the pseudogene TRBV3-2) and TRBJ1-1, with TRBD1 matching 7 bases. Unmatched junction bases numbered 2, after V lost 2 bases and J lost 5 bases. CDR3 length: 13 residues. Per the germline V gene, CDR1 is LGHDT and CDR2 is YNNKEL (reference sequence).

The V gene is TRBV9, the J gene TRBJ2-1; TRBD2 might be the D (5 bases). Germline CDR1 reads SGDLS; CDR2 reads YYNGEE. The CDR3 sequence is 15 residues long. V shed 4 bases and J shed 1 base, with 12 bases lying between them. The CDR3: CASSSYSGSYNEQFF. The DNA for the CDR3 is TGTGCCAGCAGCTCCTATTCGGGGTCCTACAATGAGCAGTTCTTC.

The rearrangement joins TRBV7-6 to TRBJ2-3, with 14 nucleotides matching TRBD2. The junction had 9 bases not matched to a gene; V was cut back by 3 bases and J by 4 bases. There are 18 residues in the CDR3. Germline V gene sequence: CDR1 SGHVS, CDR2 FNYEAQ. CDR3 protein: CASSLTVTSGGAADTQYF. The CDR3 coding sequence is TGTGCCAGCAGCTTGACGGTGACTAGCGGGGGGGCGGCAGATACGCAGTATTTT.

The chain employs TRBV21-1 and TRBJ2-1; the D call TRBD2 from the table was never checked on the DNA. TRBV21-1 has pseudogene status. The CDR3 loop spans 15 amino acids. CDR3 region: CANHYRNWRYNEQFF. The CDR3 DNA sequence: TGTGCCAACCACTACAGAAACTGGAGGTACAATGAGCAGTTCTTC.

The chain is built from TRBV6-6 and TRBJ1-4, with D uncertain. Trimming took 10 bases from V and 5 from J, leaving 14 bases between them. The CDR3 length is 13 residues. The germline V gene encodes CDR1 MNHNY and CDR2 SVGAGI (reference sequence). The CDR3 DNA reads TGTGCCACCCTGGGCAAAGGCAATGAAAAACTGTTTTTT. Amino acids: CATLGKGNEKLFF.

The chain combines TRBV27 with TRBJ2-7, with 9 bases aligning to TRBD1. J gave up 5 bases and V 0 bases, and 5 bases lay outside the gene matches. This CDR3 is 15 amino acids long. Germline lookup yields CDR1 MNHEY and CDR2 SMNVEV (reference sequence). The CDR3 here is CASSLSSGQGHEQYF. The CDR3 DNA follows: TGTGCCAGCAGTTTATCCTCGGGACAGGGTCACGAGCAGTACTTC.

The J gene is TRBJ2-1, the V gene TRBV2; 11 nucleotides match TRBD2. Germline values: CDR1 SNHLY, CDR2 FYNNEI. CDR3 length: 15 amino acids. J was trimmed by 10 bases and V by 4 bases; bases with no gene match: 9. This CDR3 is CASSGLAGIWSEQFF. DNA for the CDR3: TGTGCCAGCAGTGGACTAGCGGGGATATGGTCGGAGCAGTTCTTC.

The gene calls are TRBV29-1 and TRBJ1-2; D is unresolved. Germline CDR1 and CDR2: SQVTM and ANQGSEA. The CDR3 consists of 14 residues. Trimming took off 3 bases at V and 6 bases at J, with 17 bases between the two ends. Here the CDR3 reads CSVEWVPPADGYTF. The DNA for the CDR3 is TGCAGCGTTGAGTGGGTCCCACCCGCGGATGGCTACACCTTC.

The V gene is TRBV11-2, the J gene TRBJ1-2; a weak D match, TRBD1 (6 bases). The CDR3 consists of 14 residues. Germline CDR1 and CDR2: SGHAT and FQNNGV. V lost 0 bases and J lost 4, with 9 bases in between. The CDR3 region is CASSLETGAYGYTF. CDR3 DNA: TGTGCCAGCAGCTTAGAGACAGGAGCCTATGGCTACACCTTC.

The gene calls are TRBV29-1 and TRBJ1-2; D remains ambiguous. The V and J ends lost 4 bases and 6 bases respectively, with 9 bases between them. CDR3 length equals 11 residues. From germline, CDR1 is SQVTM and CDR2 ANQGSEA. Written as DNA, the CDR3 is TGCAGCGTTGTCGGTTTCGATGGCTACACCTTC. Translated, it gives CSVVGFDGYTF.

The V and J genes are TRBV10-3 and TRBJ1-2, with 11 nucleotides matching TRBD1. The CDR3 runs 16 residues. The J segment lost 0 bases and the V segment lost 6 bases, leaving 6 bases of the junction unmatched. CDR1 ENHRY and CDR2 SYGVKD come from the germline V gene. The CDR3 DNA follows: TGTGCCATCAGAGTTGGACAGGGGGCCTCTAACTATGGCTACACCTTC. It codes for CAIRVGQGASNYGYTF.

This clone has just a few counts. V is TRBV29-1 and J is TRBJ1-2; D gene ambiguous. The germline V gene encodes CDR1 SQVTM and CDR2 ANQGSEA. V was cut by 5 bases and J by 4 bases, with 11 bases left in between. The CDR3 covers 12 residues. CDR3 region: CSVMGSGYGYTF. The CDR3 region has the DNA TGCAGCGTTATGGGGAGTGGCTATGGCTACACCTTC. The full variable domain, completed using reference TRBV29-1 and TRBJ1-2, is SAVISQKPSRDICQRGTSLTIQCQVDSQVTMMFWYRQQPGQSLTLIATANQGSEATYESGFVIDKFPISRPNLTFSTLTVSNMSPEDSSIYLCSVMGSGYGYTFGSGTRLTVV.

V usage is TRBV6-6 and J usage is TRBJ1-5; D uncertain. With 6 bases removed from V and 6 bases from J, the gap between germline ends came to 15 bases. CDR1 MNHNY and CDR2 SVGAGI come from the germline V gene (reference sequence). The CDR3 loop spans 14 amino acids. The CDR3 coding sequence is TGTGCCAGCAGCACTGACACAACCCCTCAGCCCCAGCATTTT. Its protein is CASSTDTTPQPQHF.

The chain couples TRBV19 to TRBJ1-5, with 11 nucleotides matching TRBD1. The CDR3 consists of 16 residues. Trimming at V came to 3 bases and at J to 6 bases, leaving 7 bases not matched to a gene. The germline CDR1 and CDR2 sequences are LNHDA and SQIVND (reference sequence). The CDR3 reads CASSIGQGARSQPQHF. The CDR3 nucleotides read TGTGCCAGTAGTATTGGACAGGGGGCAAGAAGTCAGCCCCAGCATTTT.

This chain connects TRBV2 to TRBJ1-2, with D maybe TRBD1 (6 bases). Trimming took off 6 bases at V and 6 bases at J, with 11 bases between the two ends. CDR3 length equals 12 residues. Germline values: CDR1 SNHLY, CDR2 FYNNEI. Here the CDR3 DNA reads TGTGCCAGCAGGCAGGGGCTAGATGGCTACACCTTC. Its translation: CASRQGLDGYTF.

This clone was counted only a few times. This chain links TRBV4-1 with TRBJ1-2; 10 nucleotides align to TRBD1. This CDR3 comprises 14 residues. The germline V gene encodes CDR1 MGHRA and CDR2 YSYEKL. Losses at the gene ends were 7 bases for V and 4 bases for J; bases not matched to a gene: 6. In nucleotides, the CDR3 is TGCGCCAGCATTGACAGGGGGCGCACCTATGGCTACACCTTC. As protein: CASIDRGRTYGYTF.

The rearrangement links TRBV3-1 (or the pseudogene TRBV3-2) to TRBJ2-5, with TRBD2 identical over 10 bases. The CDR3 has 15 amino acids. Germline V CDR1 and CDR2: LGHDT, YNNKEL (reference sequence). Germline trimming cut 4 bases from V and 5 bases from J; bases unmatched to any gene: 7. The CDR3 is CASSLLAGGGETQYF. The CDR3 bases are TGTGCCAGCAGCCTTTTAGCGGGGGGTGGGGAGACCCAGTACTTC.

The genes are TRBV2 and TRBJ2-3, with D possibly being TRBD1 (6 bases). Trimming removed 6 bases at V and 0 bases at J, with 13 bases between. Germline-derived CDR1 and CDR2 are SNHLY and FYNNEI. The CDR3 has 15 amino acids. CDR3 residues: CASREDRLSTDTQYF. The CDR3 coding sequence is TGTGCCAGCAGAGAGGACAGACTTAGCACAGATACGCAGTATTTT.

For this clone: The same CDR3 also results from other DNA sequences found in this sample. V and J are TRBV19 and TRBJ1-1; D not certain. CDR1 and CDR2 (germline): LNHDA, SQIVND (reference sequence). CDR3 length equals 13 residues. Trimming removed 1 base at V and 1 base at J, with 4 bases between. The CDR3 here is CASSIGQNTEAFF. In DNA form, the CDR3 reads TGTGCCAGTAGTATAGGGCAGAACACTGAAGCTTTCTTT.